These T cell receptor beta chains were read from a single sample in a study of identical twins. TCRdb redid the calling of the 5' RACE reads with MiXCR, one entry per CDR3 protein. The sample includes about 240,000 distinct CDR3 sequences, about 11% of them seen just once. The sequenced sample consisted of memory T cells sorted from blood. The source is a man aged 50-60 years in good health. The CDR3 runs from the conserved cysteine through the conserved F or W. Fields, in order: clone size, D gene, V gene, J gene, CDR3 DNA, CDR3 protein. D genes are given only for firm matches. Part of the rows lack a size; the others show once, few, many or a class for expanded clones.

NA	NA	TRBV2	TRBJ2-3	TGTGCCAGCAGTCGGGACACAGATACGCAGTATTTT	CASSRDTDTQYF
few	NA	TRBV10-1	TRBJ2-1	TGCGCCAGCAGTGCCGGGTTTGCCTACAATGAGCAGTTCTTC	CASSAGFAYNEQFF
many	TRBD1	TRBV5-1	TRBJ2-7	TGCGCCAGCAGCCGAGACACCACGACAGGGCGCGAGCAGTACTTC	CASSRDTTTGREQYF
NA	NA	TRBV20-1	TRBJ2-2	TGCAGTGCTAGAGATATAGCAGGGGCAAACACCGGGGAGCTGTTTTTT	CSARDIAGANTGELFF
few	TRBD2	TRBV4-2	TRBJ2-7	TGTGCCAGCAGCCAAGTCCTAGCGGACTCCTACGAGCAGTACTTC	CASSQVLADSYEQYF
NA	NA	TRBV4-3	TRBJ2-3	TGCGCCAGCAGCGCGGGGGCCTACGCGAATACGCAGTATTTT	CASSAGAYANTQYF
many	NA	TRBV11-2	TRBJ2-5	TGTGCCAGCAGCGACTCTAGGGGGAGCCAAGAGACCCAGTACTTC	CASSDSRGSQETQYF
few	NA	TRBV5-5	TRBJ1-3	TGTGCCAGCAGCTTGGAGGGAAACACCATATATTTT	CASSLEGNTIYF
many	TRBD1	TRBV6-1	TRBJ1-1	TGTGCCAGCAGTACAGGGGGCTTGGACACTGAAGCTTTCTTT	CASSTGGLDTEAFF
many	NA	TRBV2	TRBJ2-7	TGTGCCAGCAGAGCGACACAGGGCTCCTACGAGCAGTACTTC	CASRATQGSYEQYF
few	NA	TRBV10-2	TRBJ2-1	TGCGCCAGCAGTGAGGGTCCTAGTCATAATGAGCAGTTCTTC	CASSEGPSHNEQFF
many	TRBD2	TRBV10-3	TRBJ2-7	TGTGCCATCAGTGAGGCGGGACTAGCGGGAGGGTTTTACGAGCAGTACTTC	CAISEAGLAGGFYEQYF
many	NA	TRBV20-1	TRBJ1-1	TGCAGTGCTAGAGACTGGGCGAACACTGAAGCTTTCTTT	CSARDWANTEAFF
NA	NA	TRBV4-2	TRBJ1-1	TGTGCCAGCAGCCAAGATGGAGGGGGTACCACTGAAGCTTTCTTT	CASSQDGGGTTEAFF
many	NA	TRBV13	TRBJ2-3	TGTGCCAGCAGGGCTGGTTTTGATACGCAGTATTTT	CASRAGFDTQYF
many	NA	TRBV19	TRBJ2-1	TGTGCCAGTAGTGTTGGGCTTTCCAATGAGCAGTTCTTC	CASSVGLSNEQFF
NA	NA	TRBV21-1	TRBJ2-2	TGTGCCAGCAGCAAAAAATTCGGGTTAGCGGGAGTTTCCGGGGAGCTGTTTTTT	CASSKKFGLAGVSGELFF
NA	NA	TRBV2	TRBJ2-1	TGTGCCAGCAGTGGGGACCTCAACAATGAGCAGTTCTTC	CASSGDLNNEQFF
few	NA	TRBV25-1	TRBJ2-7	TGTGCCAGCAGTGCGATTTCCAACGAGCAGTACTTC	CASSAISNEQYF
NA	TRBD1	TRBV14	TRBJ1-6	TGTGCCAGCAGCCACCGGGACAGGAATTCACCCCTCCACTTT	CASSHRDRNSPLHF
many	TRBD1	TRBV5-1	TRBJ2-1	TGCGCCAGCAGCCTCGACAGGGGGAACAATGAGCAGTTCTTC	CASSLDRGNNEQFF
NA	NA	TRBV5-1	TRBJ2-6	TGCGCCAGCAGCGGTGCAGTCGGTATCCTCTCTGGGGCCAACGTCCTGACTTTC	CASSGAVGILSGANVLTF
many	NA	TRBV4-2	TRBJ1-1	TGTGCCAGCACCCTAGGACCTGAAGCTTTCTTT	CASTLGPEAFF
NA	NA	TRBV6-4	TRBJ1-4	TGTGCCAGCACTAAAACAGGATCTAACTATCGGGGGAAACTGTTTTTT	CASTKTGSNYRGKLFF
NA	NA	TRBV5-1	TRBJ2-7	TGCGCCAGCAGCCCTGGGGACAACGAGCAGTACTTC	CASSPGDNEQYF